This T cell receptor (beta chain) emerged from a study of T cells in Graves' hyperthyroidism and ophthalmopathy. Findings and limits, study-wide: Most thyroid clonotypes expanded above 0.001 appeared in blood too. Model output signaled ophthalmopathy a median 6.5 months ahead of onset.

This clonotype has a handful of counts. The target antigen is unknown. This CDR3 spans 13 amino acids. Trimming removed 6 bases from V and 5 bases from J; junction bases left unmatched: 6. Per the germline V gene, CDR1 is DFQATT and CDR2 is SNEGSKA (reference sequence). Template material for amplifying TCR beta CDR3 regions consisted of RNA transcripts. The HTBI primer set was used in a first-round RT-PCR of the TCR CDR3. In TCRdb, the multiplex PCR reads were re-called with MiXCR into one record per CDR3 protein. In the table there are around 440,000 distinct CDR3 sequences, around 16% of which are singletons.

The chain joins TRBV20-1 to TRBJ2-1, with 8 bases matching TRBD1. The sequenced sample was blood. The TCR originated in a woman under 30 with Graves' hyperthyroidism. Written as DNA, the CDR3 is TGCAGTGCCCTCGGACAGGGAGACAATGAGCAGTTCTTC. Translated: CSALGQGDNEQFF.